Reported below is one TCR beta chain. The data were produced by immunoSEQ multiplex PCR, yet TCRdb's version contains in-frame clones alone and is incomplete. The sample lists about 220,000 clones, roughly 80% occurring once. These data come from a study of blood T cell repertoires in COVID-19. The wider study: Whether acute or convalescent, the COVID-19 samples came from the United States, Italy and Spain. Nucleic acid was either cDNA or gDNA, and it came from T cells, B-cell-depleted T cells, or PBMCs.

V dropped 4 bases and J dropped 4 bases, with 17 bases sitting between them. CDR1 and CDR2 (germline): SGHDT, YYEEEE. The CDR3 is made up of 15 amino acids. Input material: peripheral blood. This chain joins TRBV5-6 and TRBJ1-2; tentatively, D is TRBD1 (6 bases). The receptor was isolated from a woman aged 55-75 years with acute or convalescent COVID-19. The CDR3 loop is CASSPILDRIYGYTF. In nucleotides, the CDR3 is TGTGCCAGCAGCCCGATTTTAGACAGGATCTATGGCTACACCTTC.